Each of the 26 T cell receptor beta chains below was sequenced from the same sample in a study of T cell responses to AZD1222 COVID-19 vaccine. Using immunoSEQ multiplex PCR, the repertoire was profiled, and TCRdb retains in-frame clones only, with some absent. This table has over 130,000 clones, roughly 91% appearing once. Sample: peripheral blood, taken on day 0 of AZD1222 vaccination. These TCRs come from an adult in good health.

This rearrangement joins TRBV3-1 (or the pseudogene TRBV3-2) to TRBJ1-6, with D perhaps TRBD1 (6 bases). The CDR3 is 16 amino acids. Germline lookup yields CDR1 LGHDT and CDR2 YNNKEL (reference sequence). V was trimmed by 2 bases and J by 7 bases, leaving 15 bases between them. In DNA, the CDR3 is TGTGCCAGCAGCCAAACAGGGCCCACATTCAATTCACCCCTCCACTTT. This codes for CASSQTGPTFNSPLHF.

The chain combines TRBV29-1 with TRBJ2-7, with 14 bases identical to TRBD2. The V and J ends lost 7 bases and 5 bases, in that order; junction bases with no gene match: 10. Germline V gives CDR1 SQVTM, CDR2 ANQGSEA. CDR3 size: 15 residues. This chain's CDR3 is CSALRTSGRMHEQYF. The DNA of the CDR3 is TGCAGCGCCTTACGGACTAGCGGGAGGATGCACGAGCAGTACTTC.

The CDR3 bases are TGTGCCAGCAGCTTGTGGGCAGGAGGGAATAATGAAAAACTGTTTTTT. Translated: CASSLWAGGNNEKLFF. V gene TRBV5-4 combines with J gene TRBJ1-4; no reliable D call. V lost 1 base and J lost 4, with 14 bases in between. Germline loops: CDR1 SGHNT, CDR2 YYREEE (reference sequence). This CDR3 is built from 16 residues.

The V gene is TRBV3-1 (or the pseudogene TRBV3-2), the J gene TRBJ2-7; D not certain. The CDR3 sequence is 10 residues long. Trimming stripped 5 bases from V and 4 bases from J, with 3 bases between. From germline, CDR1 is LGHDT and CDR2 YNNKEL (reference sequence). The CDR3 DNA reads TGTGCCAGCAGCAGATACGAGCAGTACTTC. Translated: CASSRYEQYF.

This clone has only a few counts. The same CDR3 also results from other DNA sequences found in this sample. This chain links TRBV6-2 or TRBV6-3 with TRBJ1-5; D is perhaps TRBD1 (5 bases). Germline lookup yields CDR1 MNHEY and CDR2 SVGEGT. The CDR3 is 14 amino acids. Trimming removed 2 bases at V and 3 bases at J, with 8 bases between. This CDR3 reads CASSYDSLNQPQHF. The CDR3 bases are TGTGCCAGCAGTTACGACAGCCTCAATCAGCCCCAGCATTTT.

The genes are TRBV6-2 or TRBV6-3 and TRBJ1-1; D is uncertain. The V end lost 2 bases, the J end lost 5 bases, and 9 bases lay between the germline ends. Germline V gene lookup returns CDR1 MNHEY and CDR2 SVGEGT. The CDR3 covers 13 residues. This chain's CDR3 is CASSYITSTEAFF. CDR3 nucleotides: TGTGCCAGCAGTTACATTACGAGTACTGAAGCTTTCTTT.

DNA for the CDR3: TGTGCCAGCAGCCCCCGTCGAGGAGCTTTCTTT. It yields the protein CASSPRRGAFF. V is TRBV11-2 and J is TRBJ1-1; D gene uncertain. The V end was cut by 5 bases, the J end by 10 bases, with 11 bases between. The CDR3 extends over 11 amino acids. CDR1 and CDR2 (germline): SGHAT, FQNNGV.

This clone was seen a single time. This chain uses TRBV7-3 with TRBJ1-6, with D hard to call. The length of the CDR3 is 15 residues. CDR1 and CDR2 (germline): SGHTA, FQGTGA. Trimming cost V 5 bases and J 8 bases, with 16 bases left between them. The chain's CDR3 is CASSPRLGPDSPLHF. The CDR3 region has the DNA TGTGCCAGCAGCCCGAGACTGGGCCCCGATTCACCCCTCCACTTT.

This chain joins TRBV5-1 and TRBJ2-2, with TRBD1 identical over 11 bases. Germline CDR1 and CDR2: SGHRS and YFSETQ. This CDR3 contains 18 residues. Trimming cost V 4 bases and J 7 bases; bases outside gene matches: 15. The CDR3 reads CASSLLRTGGDSGGELFF. The CDR3 DNA reads as TGCGCCAGCAGCCTGTTAAGGACAGGGGGCGATTCTGGCGGGGAGCTGTTTTTT.

The chain carries TRBV5-4 and TRBJ2-1; D not resolved. Trimming took 5 bases from V and 3 from J, leaving 12 bases between them. Germline V gene sequence: CDR1 SGHNT, CDR2 YYREEE (reference sequence). CDR3 length equals 14 residues. CDR3 nucleotide sequence: TGTGCCAGCAGATCCCACCGGAGCTACAATGAGCAGTTCTTC. Its translation is CASRSHRSYNEQFF.

The rearrangement joins TRBV6-7 to TRBJ2-3; 13 bases are a match to TRBD2. TRBV6-7 falls under the ORF class, with uncertain function. After removal of 1 base from V and 6 bases from J, the junction contained 7 bases not matched to a gene. CDR3 length: 17 residues. CDR3 sequence (DNA): TGTGCCAGCAGTTACTGTTGGACTAGCGGGAGTTGGGATACGCAGTATTTT. It yields the protein CASSYCWTSGSWDTQYF.

This sequence joins TRBV6-2 or TRBV6-3 and TRBJ2-7, with 10 bases identical to TRBD2. The V and J ends lost 3 bases and 3 bases, in that order; junction bases with no gene match: 2. This CDR3 spans 14 amino acids. Germline assignment: CDR1 MNHEY and CDR2 SVGEGT. The CDR3 DNA is TGTGCCAGCAGTTATGCTAGCGGGAGCTACGAGCAGTACTTC. It codes for CASSYASGSYEQYF.

This chain connects TRBV10-2 to TRBJ1-2, with D tentatively TRBD1 (6 bases). Looked up from germline, CDR1 is WSHSY and CDR2 is SAAADI. This CDR3 has 14 amino acids. V was clipped by 2 bases and J by 4 bases, with 11 bases between them. CDR3 protein: CASSERGGGYGYTF. DNA of the CDR3: TGCGCCAGCAGTGAGCGAGGAGGGGGCTATGGCTACACCTTC.

The rearrangement uses TRBV7-6 and TRBJ2-2; D call uncertain. The germline V and J ends were trimmed by 2 bases and 3 bases, with 13 bases remaining between them. CDR1 and CDR2 from the germline V gene are SGHVS and FNYEAQ. CDR3 length: 16 residues. The CDR3 spells CASSLYGAPDTGELFF. Here the CDR3 DNA reads TGTGCCAGCAGCTTATATGGCGCCCCCGACACCGGGGAGCTGTTTTTT.

V and J are TRBV14 and TRBJ1-3; no reliable D call. Trimming left V 3 bases short and J 0 bases short, with 9 bases between. Germline CDR1 is SGHDN and CDR2 is FVKESK. This CDR3 is built from 15 residues. In DNA form, the CDR3 reads TGTGCCAGCAGCCATCGACAAATCTCTGGAAACACCATATATTTT. Encoded protein: CASSHRQISGNTIYF.

V gene TRBV7-2 combines with J gene TRBJ1-2; no clear D gene. V shed 1 base and J shed 3 bases, with 6 bases lying between them. Germline lookup yields CDR1 SGHTA and CDR2 FQGNSA. There are 13 residues in the CDR3. CDR3 loop: CASSLDQDYGYTF. The CDR3 DNA follows: TGTGCCAGCAGCTTAGATCAGGACTATGGCTACACCTTC.

CDR3 in amino acids: CASSRGSGFDTEAFF. The CDR3 DNA follows: TGTGCCAGCAGTCGCGGTTCAGGGTTCGACACTGAAGCTTTCTTT. The gene calls are TRBV7-9 and TRBJ1-1; possible D gene TRBD1, 5 bases. The germline CDR1 and CDR2 sequences are SEHNR and FQNEAQ (reference sequence). The CDR3 sequence is 15 residues long. Trimming pared 6 bases from V and 3 bases from J, leaving 17 bases between. Drawing the rest from reference TRBV7-9 and TRBJ1-1, the complete variable domain is DTGVSQNPRHKITKRGQNVTFRCDPISEHNRLYWYRQTLGQGPEFLTYFQNEAQLEKSRLLSDRFSAERPKGSFSTLEIQRTEQGDSAMYLCASSRGSGFDTEAFFGQGTRLTVV.

This chain connects TRBV2 to TRBJ1-2, with D uncertain. V dropped 5 bases and J dropped 4 bases, with 8 bases sitting between them. The CDR3 covers 12 residues. CDR1 is SNHLY, CDR2 FYNNEI, per germline. This CDR3 reads CASSSGTYGYTF. The CDR3 nucleotides are TGTGCCAGCAGTTCGGGAACCTATGGCTACACCTTC. The complete variable domain, with remaining parts taken from reference TRBV2 and TRBJ1-2, reads EPEVTQTPSHQVTQMGQEVILRCVPISNHLYFYWYRQILGQKVEFLVSFYNNEISEKSEIFDDQFSVERPDGSNFTLKIRSTKLEDSAMYFCASSSGTYGYTFGSGTRLTVV.

This rearrangement joins TRBV5-1 to TRBJ2-6; the D is unclear. CDR1 and CDR2 (germline): SGHRS, YFSETQ. The CDR3 has 15 amino acids. V lost 4 bases and J lost 1, with 9 bases in between. CDR3 protein: CASSIQASGANVLTF. The CDR3 nucleotides read TGCGCCAGCAGCATACAAGCTTCTGGGGCCAACGTCCTGACTTTC. Using reference TRBV5-1 and TRBJ2-6 for the parts outside the CDR3, the full variable domain is KAGVTQTPRYLIKTRGQQVTLSCSPISGHRSVSWYQQTPGQGLQFLFEYFSETQRNKGNFPGRFSGRQFSNSRSEMNVSTLELGDSALYLCASSIQASGANVLTFGAGSRLTVL.

The chain combines TRBV5-6 with TRBJ2-7; unclear D gene. The CDR3 is made up of 15 amino acids. The V end lost 0 bases, the J end lost 0 bases, and 10 bases lay between the germline ends. Germline CDR1 and CDR2: SGHDT and YYEEEE. The CDR3 loop reads CASSLEPGSSYEQYF. The CDR3 DNA reads TGTGCCAGCAGCTTGGAGCCAGGTAGCTCCTACGAGCAGTACTTC. Using reference TRBV5-6 and TRBJ2-7 for the parts outside the CDR3, the full variable domain is DAGVTQSPTHLIKTRGQQVTLRCSPKSGHDTVSWYQQALGQGPQFIFQYYEEEERQRGNFPDRFSGHQFPNYSSELNVNALLLGDSALYLCASSLEPGSSYEQYFGPGTRLTVT.

The chain couples TRBV10-2 to TRBJ2-7, with unresolved D. The CDR3 runs 12 residues. Between the trimmed V and J ends, which lost 0 bases and 3 bases, there was a span of 3 bases. Germline V gene sequence: CDR1 WSHSY, CDR2 SAAADI. The CDR3 nucleotides are TGCGCCAGCAGTGAGTCTGGCTACGAGCAGTACTTC. Translated, it gives CASSESGYEQYF.

This clone has only one observation. This rearrangement joins TRBV19 to TRBJ2-1; 9 nucleotides line up with TRBD1. The CDR3 runs to 14 residues. From germline, CDR1 is LNHDA and CDR2 SQIVND (reference sequence). After removal of 4 bases from V and 5 bases from J, the junction contained 3 bases not matched to a gene. CDR3 sequence (DNA): TGTGCCAGTAGTAAGGGGACAGGGCACAATGAGCAGTTCTTC. Translated: CASSKGTGHNEQFF.

This clone was observed a handful of times. The rearrangement joins TRBV21-1 to TRBJ1-4; no check of the table's D call, TRBD1, against the DNA was made. TRBV21-1 is designated a pseudogene. CDR3 length: 21 residues. The CDR3 DNA follows: TGTGCCAGCAGCAAAGAATTTGGACCGGGACAGGGTAACTCAGTCGATGAAAAACTGTTTTTT. Protein product: CASSKEFGPGQGNSVDEKLFF.

This rearrangement joins TRBV30 to TRBJ1-3; D call uncertain. Trimming shortened V by 2 bases and J by 2 bases, and 16 bases separated the two germline ends. The CDR3 is made up of 16 amino acids. CDR1 is GTSNPN and CDR2 is SVGIG in the germline V gene (reference sequence). The DNA for the CDR3 is TGTGCCTGGAGTAATAGTGGAGGGATAACTGGAAACACCATATATTTT. This translates into CAWSNSGGITGNTIYF. Supplemented by reference TRBV30 and TRBJ1-3, the full variable domain reads SQTIHQWPATLVQPVGSPLSLECTVEGTSNPNLYWYRQAAGRGLQLLFYSVGIGQISSEVPQNLSASRPQDRQFILSSKKLLLSDSGFYLCAWSNSGGITGNTIYFGEGSWLTVV.

This chain links TRBV12-3 or TRBV12-4 with TRBJ2-1; no clear D gene. Trimming stripped 6 bases from V and 5 bases from J, with 5 bases between. The CDR3 sequence is 11 residues long. The CDR3 region has the DNA TGTGCCAGCAGCTTCAACAATGAGCAGTTCTTC. Its translation: CASSFNNEQFF.

V usage is TRBV7-6 and J usage is TRBJ1-5; D ambiguous. Germline values: CDR1 SGHVS, CDR2 FNYEAQ. The V end lost 5 bases, the J end lost 0 bases, and 11 bases lay between the germline ends. CDR3 length equals 15 residues. This CDR3 reads CASSKGLNSNQPQHF. Here the CDR3 DNA reads TGTGCCAGCAGCAAGGGTCTCAATAGCAATCAGCCCCAGCATTTT.